What follows is one T cell receptor (beta chain) and its context. The data belong to a study of T cell changes during pregnancy in multiple sclerosis. TCRdb's table, derived via immunoSEQ multiplex PCR, lists solely in-frame clones and lacks some. This table has more than 25,000 clones, roughly nine tenths appearing once. Germline CDR1 and CDR2: KGHSH and LQKENI. Trimming removed 3 bases at V and 2 bases at J, with 11 bases between. The CDR3 covers 15 residues. The TCR comes from a female donor in good health, enrolled as a control in a pregnancy study. This material consisted of CD8+ T cells from peripheral blood mononuclear cells, taken in the second trimester of pregnancy. The chain carries TRBV18 and TRBJ2-1, with D perhaps TRBD1 (6 bases). CDR3 DNA: TGTGCCAGCTCACCTGACAGGCGCCCCTACAATGAGCAGTTCTTC. This sequence encodes CASSPDRRPYNEQFF.